This section outlines one TCR beta chain sequence together with its context. Antigen specificity is unknown. Though probably carrying unrecorded immune exposures, donors were nominally healthy at sampling. The entry originates in a study of cytomegalovirus exposure and HLA in healthy donors. Notes on the study in general: The study recorded about 150 TCR beta chains that were cytomegalovirus-associated. Only CMV serostatus was available as immune exposure information.

The V end was cut by 0 bases, the J end by 3 bases, with 9 bases between. Germline V CDR1 and CDR2: SGHNT, YYREEE (reference sequence). The CDR3 is 14 amino acids. PCR primers comprised 60 Vbeta and 13 Jbeta primers. In the original analysis: The count from a later analysis was roughly 80 million unique TCR beta chains, some 12 million of them shared. Assay: immunoSEQ multiplex PCR; the TCRdb copy retains only in-frame clones and omits some. V and J calls and clone size are copied from that table; D and trimming were computed from the DNA. The sample table sets out some 20,000 clones. This chain connects TRBV5-4 to TRBJ1-2, with TRBD1 as a possible D gene (5 bases). Specimen: PBMCs. The sequence came from a man aged 60-69 years in good health and CMV-seropositive. The CDR3 here is CASSLGGGYYGYTF. The CDR3 DNA reads TGTGCCAGCAGCTTGGGGGGGGGATACTATGGCTACACCTTC.